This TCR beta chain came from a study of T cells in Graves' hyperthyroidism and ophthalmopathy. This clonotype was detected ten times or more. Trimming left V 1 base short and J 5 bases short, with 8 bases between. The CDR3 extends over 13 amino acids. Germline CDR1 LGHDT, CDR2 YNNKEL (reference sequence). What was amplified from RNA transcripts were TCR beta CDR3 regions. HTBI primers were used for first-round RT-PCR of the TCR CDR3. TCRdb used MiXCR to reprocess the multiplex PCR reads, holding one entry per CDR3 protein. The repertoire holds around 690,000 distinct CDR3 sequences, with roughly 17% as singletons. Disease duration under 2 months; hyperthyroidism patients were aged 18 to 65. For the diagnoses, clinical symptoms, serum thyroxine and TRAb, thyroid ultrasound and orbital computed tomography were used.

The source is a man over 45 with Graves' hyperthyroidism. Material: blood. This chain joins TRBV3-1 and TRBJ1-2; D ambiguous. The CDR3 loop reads CASSQASLYGYTF. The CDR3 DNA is TGTGCCAGCAGCCAAGCCAGTCTTTATGGCTACACCTTC.